This is a list of T cell receptor beta chains from one sample in a study of long-term antiretroviral therapy in people with HIV. Profiling relied on immunoSEQ multiplex PCR, and the TCRdb table lists in-frame clones only, not all of them. The top ten clones hold more than 5.5% of a sample with more than 20,000 clones, about 92% of them seen once. The source was unsorted PBMCs, collected 4.4 years after starting antiretroviral therapy. The receptors were sampled from a woman aged 45 to 65 with HIV. Each CDR3 is given with its conserved first and last residue. The D gene is left open where the match is weak. Expanded clones get a size class; other rows say once, few or many, or leave the size out.

abundance: .; d_gene: TRBD1; j_gene: TRBJ1-6; v_gene: TRBV5-8; CDR3nt: TGTGCCAGCAGCCTGACAGGGATAGCCCTCCACTTT; CDR3aa: CASSLTGIALHF
abundance: .; d_gene: TRBD1; j_gene: TRBJ2-7; v_gene: TRBV4-2; CDR3nt: TGTGCCAGCAGCCAAGTTCAGGGGGCGAGCTCCTACGAGCAGTACTTC; CDR3aa: CASSQVQGASSYEQYF
abundance: .; d_gene: TRBD2; j_gene: TRBJ2-2; v_gene: TRBV6-7; CDR3nt: TGTGCCAGCACCCCCTTGCGCGGGGGGCAGACCGGGGAGCTGTTTTTT; CDR3aa: CASTPLRGGQTGELFF
abundance: once; d_gene: TRBD1; j_gene: TRBJ1-1; v_gene: TRBV19; CDR3nt: TGTGCCAGTGGAGGACAGGTGGGTGAAGCTTTCTTT; CDR3aa: CASGGQVGEAFF
abundance: .; d_gene: TRBD1; j_gene: TRBJ1-2; v_gene: TRBV15; CDR3nt: TGTGCCACCAGCGCACGGACAGGGACCGGCTACACCTTC; CDR3aa: CATSARTGTGYTF
abundance: once; d_gene: .; j_gene: TRBJ2-2; v_gene: TRBV2; CDR3nt: TGTGCCAGCAAGGGGGGGCCAGGCGGCGGGGAGCTGTTTTTT; CDR3aa: CASKGGPGGGELFF
abundance: .; d_gene: .; j_gene: TRBJ2-1; v_gene: TRBV29-1; CDR3nt: TGCAGCGCCGACGGGGTAGAACAGGGATTGTTTGTCCGGGATGAGCAGTTCTTC; CDR3aa: CSADGVEQGLFVRDEQFF
abundance: once; d_gene: TRBD1; j_gene: TRBJ2-3; v_gene: TRBV19; CDR3nt: TGTGCCAGTAGTTTTAGCCGGGACAGGGGCACAGATACGCAGTATTTT; CDR3aa: CASSFSRDRGTDTQYF
abundance: .; d_gene: TRBD1; j_gene: TRBJ1-1; v_gene: TRBV4-1; CDR3nt: TGCGCCAGCAGCCACGCCGGGACAGGGAGGTTCGAAGCTTTCTTT; CDR3aa: CASSHAGTGRFEAFF
abundance: .; d_gene: TRBD2; j_gene: TRBJ2-3; v_gene: TRBV10-3; CDR3nt: TGTGCCATCAGTGAGTCGGCCGGGGGGGTTACAGATACGCAGTATTTT; CDR3aa: CAISESAGGVTDTQYF
abundance: .; d_gene: .; j_gene: TRBJ1-6; v_gene: TRBV7-8; CDR3nt: TGTGCCAGCAGCTTAGTGCAAGCCACGCCGAATTATAATTCACCCCTCCACTTT; CDR3aa: CASSLVQATPNYNSPLHF
abundance: .; d_gene: .; j_gene: TRBJ1-5; v_gene: TRBV25-1; CDR3nt: TGTGCCAGCAGTGAGGGGGCCTACGATCAGCCCCAGCATTTT; CDR3aa: CASSEGAYDQPQHF
abundance: .; d_gene: .; j_gene: TRBJ1-6; v_gene: TRBV5-1; CDR3nt: TGCGCCAGCAGCCCCACAGGGATCTATAATTCACCCCTCCACTTT; CDR3aa: CASSPTGIYNSPLHF
abundance: .; d_gene: TRBD1; j_gene: TRBJ1-4; v_gene: TRBV29-1; CDR3nt: TGCAGCGTCCGGGACAGTTACACAACTAATGAAAAACTGTTTTTT; CDR3aa: CSVRDSYTTNEKLFF
abundance: few; d_gene: .; j_gene: TRBJ2-5; v_gene: TRBV29-1; CDR3nt: TGCAGCGGAAGCCGGGGAGCGAACTCCCAAGAGACCCAGTACTTC; CDR3aa: CSGSRGANSQETQYF
abundance: few; d_gene: TRBD1; j_gene: TRBJ2-2; v_gene: TRBV6-1; CDR3nt: TGTGCCAGCAGTGCTTCACGACAGGGGAACACCGGGGAGCTGTTTTTT; CDR3aa: CASSASRQGNTGELFF
abundance: .; d_gene: TRBD1; j_gene: TRBJ2-7; v_gene: TRBV7-2; CDR3nt: TGTGCCAGCACCCCAATGACAGGGGCCTACGAGCAGTACTTC; CDR3aa: CASTPMTGAYEQYF
abundance: .; d_gene: TRBD1; j_gene: TRBJ1-5; v_gene: TRBV6-6; CDR3nt: TGTGCCAGCAAACTGACAGGGCAAGGCAATCAGCCCCAGCATTTT; CDR3aa: CASKLTGQGNQPQHF
abundance: .; d_gene: .; j_gene: TRBJ1-4; v_gene: TRBV4-3; CDR3nt: TGCGCCAGCAGCCAAGGTTCGCGAGCGTCGGAAAAACTGTTTTTT; CDR3aa: CASSQGSRASEKLFF
abundance: few; d_gene: .; j_gene: TRBJ1-5; v_gene: TRBV7-2; CDR3nt: TGTGCCAGCAGCTTAGGCAGCGATCAGCCCCAGCATTTT; CDR3aa: CASSLGSDQPQHF
abundance: .; d_gene: .; j_gene: TRBJ2-3; v_gene: TRBV19; CDR3nt: TGTGCCAGTAGCCCAGGGTACCCTCGCACAGATACGCAGTATTTT; CDR3aa: CASSPGYPRTDTQYF
abundance: .; d_gene: .; j_gene: TRBJ1-3; v_gene: TRBV7-2; CDR3nt: TGTGCCAGCAGCGCCGGGCCGCCGAGCTCTGGAAACACCATATATTTT; CDR3aa: CASSAGPPSSGNTIYF
abundance: .; d_gene: TRBD1; j_gene: TRBJ2-7; v_gene: TRBV2; CDR3nt: TGTGCCAGCAGTGAATCGACAGGGAGCTCCTACGAGCAGTACTTC; CDR3aa: CASSESTGSSYEQYF
abundance: once; d_gene: .; j_gene: TRBJ1-4; v_gene: TRBV19; CDR3nt: TGTGCCAGTAGTATAGCGGTGGGGGCTAATGAAAAACTGTTTTTT; CDR3aa: CASSIAVGANEKLFF
abundance: .; d_gene: .; j_gene: TRBJ2-2; v_gene: TRBV6-4; CDR3nt: TGTGCCAGCAAATGGACGATTAACACCGGGGAGCTGTTTTTT; CDR3aa: CASKWTINTGELFF
abundance: .; d_gene: .; j_gene: TRBJ2-5; v_gene: TRBV13; CDR3nt: TGTGCCAGCAGCTTAGACGGCGATGAGACCCAGTACTTC; CDR3aa: CASSLDGDETQYF
abundance: .; d_gene: .; j_gene: TRBJ1-5; v_gene: TRBV9; CDR3nt: TGTGCCAGCAGCGTAGAGGGAGGAAATCAGCCCCAGCATTTT; CDR3aa: CASSVEGGNQPQHF
abundance: .; d_gene: .; j_gene: TRBJ2-2; v_gene: TRBV2; CDR3nt: TGTGCCAGCAGGACCGGGACAATCACCGGGGAGCTGTTTTTT; CDR3aa: CASRTGTITGELFF
abundance: .; d_gene: .; j_gene: TRBJ1-1; v_gene: TRBV19; CDR3nt: TGTGCCACCGAACCCGGGGGGGCGCCTACTGAAGCTTTCTTT; CDR3aa: CATEPGGAPTEAFF
abundance: .; d_gene: .; j_gene: TRBJ1-5; v_gene: TRBV2; CDR3nt: TGTGCCAGCAGCAACCTACAGGGTTTGGGAAGCAATCAGCCCCAGCATTTT; CDR3aa: CASSNLQGLGSNQPQHF
abundance: .; d_gene: .; j_gene: TRBJ2-3; v_gene: TRBV7-2; CDR3nt: TGTGCCAGCAGCTCTCTATCCATGGGGCAGGAGATCACAGATACGCAGTATTTT; CDR3aa: CASSSLSMGQEITDTQYF
abundance: .; d_gene: TRBD1; j_gene: TRBJ1-1; v_gene: TRBV11-2; CDR3nt: TGTGCCAGCAGCTTAACCAGGGGGGCCACTGAAGCTTTCTTT; CDR3aa: CASSLTRGATEAFF